The sequence of this TCR beta chain was determined in a study of beta chain features in type 1 diabetes (dated by TCRdb to 2016 to 2018). Some background on the complete study: Mean age, gender distribution, total cell number and subset yield were not different between patients and healthy donors. Across all samples, some 100,000,000 sorted cells were examined, and cell number per subset correlated strongly with RNA yield. In the study, TCRB repertoires of sorted circulating CD4+ T cell subsets from recently diagnosed type 1 diabetes patients were compared with those of matched healthy donors. Regulatory and stem cell-like memory subsets were obtained from only 8 patients and about eight healthy donors, while naive and central memory subsets were obtained from all 30 or so donors. Broad study findings and their caveats: In all four CD4+ subsets, TCRB CDR3 length was moderately but significantly shorter in type 1 diabetes patients. Patients with type 1 diabetes made fewer insertions and deleted more nucleotides at VDJ recombination sites, implying thymic rearrangement abnormalities. The naive, central memory and regulatory TCRB repertoires appeared to resemble one another more closely among patients than among healthy donors. Because cDNA rather than genomic DNA was sequenced, highly expressing activated cells could have been over-represented, although no difference in activation and CD3 levels was found between groups. Because small numbers of individuals were included in the HLA sub-analyses, any influence of HLA type on TCRB rearrangement was left unresolved. Shorter templates might have been favored by PCR, but patient and control samples were amplified and corrected together, so both groups would have been affected equally by any skew.

As regards this clone: Its antigen specificity is not known. Base-call qualities are not available, and no considerably larger clone is one nucleotide away. The sample contains more than one DNA sequence encoding this CDR3.

The entire amount of isolated RNA was reverse transcribed using the High Capacity cDNA Reverse Transcription Kit, so the sequenced TCRB transcripts were expressed ones. Deep immunoSEQ sequencing was performed on naive, central memory and regulatory T cell samples, with an average of about 3.57 million total reads per sample. Sorted cells were lysed in RLT buffer, and RNA was extracted using DNase-treated RNeasy Micro or Mini kits according to cell number. To prevent cross-contamination, each cell subset was processed individually, whereas patient and healthy donor samples were processed jointly. The immunoSEQ multiplex PCR was used to amplify TCRB sequences from cDNA, generating 87-bp fragments that spanned the CDR3 region. The amplicons were sequenced using the Illumina HiSeq platform. The study's own analysis went as follows. PCR bias was corrected computationally using synthetic template baselines, and reads within Hamming distance 2 were collapsed, with unmergeable singletons discarded. Reads were aligned against IMGT to assign V, D and J genes, CDR3 length and insertions or deletions at six rearrangement sites. Clonotype counts were normalized to sorted cell number within each subset before computing true diversity and Gini coefficients with the tcR R package. Repertoire sharing was quantified using the overlap coefficient calculated on TCRB nucleotide sequences. Out-of-frame TCRB sequences from naive cells were analyzed to stand in for the pre-selection repertoire. Drawn from immuneACCESS, this table holds only the in-frame rearrangements with V and J called that TCRdb kept. Clones are partly lost; checked studies trace under half to an unresolved V gene and leave the rest unexplained. D and trimming come from the DNA, and the V and J calls and clone size come from that table. This sample gives about 240,000 clones in total; about 15% of them show up just once. The top ten hold just under 0.02% of the sample.

From each donor, a single peripheral blood sample of about 110 mL on average was drawn into heparinised tubes. A BD FACSAria II and a panel including CD45RO, CCR7, CD25, CD127, CD95 and CD27 were used to sort naive, central memory, regulatory and stem cell-like memory CD4+ T cells. A purity above 95% was achieved for all sorted populations. PBMCs were separated immediately by Lymphoprep density gradient centrifugation and were stained directly, without being cultured. Samples were stained and sorted in pairs, with one healthy donor and one patient per experiment, so that batch effects were minimized. Including the terminal cysteine and phenylalanine, the CDR3 comprises 13 residues. Left in the record is the CDR3 DNA by itself, 39 bases read in frame from the first base. V lost 3 bases and J lost 1 base; the stretch between them is 7 bases long. From a lookup of the germline V gene, CDR1 and CDR2 are MGHRA and YSYEKL.

This chain is built from TRBV4-1 and TRBJ2-7; the D gene is possibly TRBD2, with 5 bases matching. Sequenced: naive CD4+ T cells from blood. Read against the paper, the sample's cell subset or site label means: true naive CD4+ T cells. The receptor's source is a man aged 30 to 45 with type 1 diabetes. The CDR3: CASSQEASYEQYF. Here is the DNA: TGCGCCAGCAGCCAGGAGGCGTCCTACGAGCAGTACTTC.